This T cell receptor beta chain was profiled in a study of control samples from healthy donors and cancer patients. Method: immunoSEQ multiplex PCR; TCRdb's copy keeps in-frame clones and lacks some. The sample has roughly 95,000 clones, approximately 93% seen once. This clone was counted once. The CDR3 is 15 residues long. Trimming pared 3 bases from V and 5 bases from J, leaving 17 bases between. Germline V lookup: CDR1 SGHRS, CDR2 YFSETQ. The source is a woman aged 25 to 39 in good health. The specimen sequenced was blood. This chain links TRBV5-1 with TRBJ1-1; D may be TRBD1 (6 bases). This CDR3 is CASSWTQGRGTEAFF. In nucleotides, the CDR3 is TGCGCCAGCAGCTGGACTCAGGGGAGGGGTACTGAAGCTTTCTTT.